Below are 8 T cell receptor beta chains sequenced from a single sample in a study of OX40 agonist ivuxolimab in advanced cancers. Some clones are missing from TCRdb's copy, which holds only in-frame ones; the method was immunoSEQ multiplex PCR. Among about 54,000 clones listed, roughly 81% were seen once. This specimen was CD4+ or CD8+ T cells sorted from blood, taken in a trial of the OX40 agonist ivuxolimab. All receptors come from an adult with an advanced solid tumor such as melanoma, head and neck, liver or kidney cancer.

The gene calls are TRBV11-3 and TRBJ2-1; D is undetermined. The length of the CDR3 is 15 residues. Trimming took 5 bases from V and 0 from J, leaving 11 bases between them. From germline, CDR1 is SGHNT and CDR2 YENEEA. Here the CDR3 reads CASSLTWDSYNEQFF. The DNA of the CDR3 is TGTGCCAGCAGCCTTACCTGGGACTCCTACAATGAGCAGTTCTTC.

The genes are TRBV28 and TRBJ1-3; 7 nucleotides agree with TRBD1. The J segment lost 4 bases and the V segment lost 6 bases, leaving 3 bases of the junction unmatched. CDR1 is MDHEN, CDR2 SYDVKM, per germline. The CDR3 is 13 residues long. The CDR3 DNA follows: TGTGCCAGCAGCCCGGGACAGGGAAACACCATATATTTT. Amino acid sequence: CASSPGQGNTIYF.

The V call is TRBV25-1, the J call TRBJ2-7; 7 bases fit TRBD2. This CDR3 has 15 residues. The V gene end was trimmed by 8 bases and the J gene end by 2 bases; junction bases not matched to a gene: 12. Germline assignment: CDR1 MGHDK and CDR2 SYGVNS. The CDR3 DNA follows: TGTGCCAGCCTATTTAAGGCTAGCGGAACCTACGAGCAGTACTTC. It encodes CASLFKASGTYEQYF.

This clone occurred once. The chain combines TRBV2 with TRBJ1-5, with D possibly being TRBD1 (5 bases). From germline, CDR1 is SNHLY and CDR2 FYNNEI. V shed 4 bases and J shed 6 bases, with 16 bases lying between them. CDR3 size: 15 residues. The CDR3 DNA reads TGTGCCAGCAGTGGAGATAGGGGCGCGGGTCAGCCCCAGCATTTT. As protein: CASSGDRGAGQPQHF.

The rearrangement uses TRBV27 and TRBJ2-7; 7 nucleotides line up with TRBD1. In germline, CDR1 is MNHEY, CDR2 SMNVEV (reference sequence). CDR3 length: 15 amino acids. Unmatched junction bases numbered 9, after V lost 2 bases and J lost 5 bases. CDR3 nucleotides: TGTGCCAGCAGTTTAACAGGGGTATATGGGGACGAGCAGTACTTC. It translates to CASSLTGVYGDEQYF.

This chain links TRBV7-8 with TRBJ2-7; TRBD1 matches 7 bases. CDR3 length: 15 amino acids. V trimming: 4 bases; J trimming: 1 base; junction bases outside the gene matches: 7. Germline CDR1 reads SGHVS; CDR2 reads FQNEAQ. CDR3 nucleotides: TGTGCCAGCAGCTCTTGGGACAGTCGTTCCTACGAGCAGTACTTC. It specifies CASSSWDSRSYEQYF.

In this sample, this clone turned up once. The chain links TRBV11-3 to TRBJ2-3; TRBD2 might be the D (5 bases). V was cut by 0 bases and J by 6 bases, with 7 bases left in between. Germline V lookup: CDR1 SGHNT, CDR2 YENEEA. The CDR3 has 13 amino acids. CDR3 nucleotide sequence: TGTGCCAGCAGCTTAGAGAGGGAGGATACGCAGTATTTT. This codes for CASSLEREDTQYF.

The chain combines TRBV19 with TRBJ1-1, with no clear D. This CDR3 comprises 14 residues. Germline CDR1 and CDR2: LNHDA and SQIVND (reference sequence). Trimming cost V 1 base and J 1 base, with 7 bases left between them. This chain's CDR3 is CASSIVQTNTEAFF. The CDR3 coding sequence is TGTGCCAGTAGTATAGTCCAGACGAACACTGAAGCTTTCTTT.